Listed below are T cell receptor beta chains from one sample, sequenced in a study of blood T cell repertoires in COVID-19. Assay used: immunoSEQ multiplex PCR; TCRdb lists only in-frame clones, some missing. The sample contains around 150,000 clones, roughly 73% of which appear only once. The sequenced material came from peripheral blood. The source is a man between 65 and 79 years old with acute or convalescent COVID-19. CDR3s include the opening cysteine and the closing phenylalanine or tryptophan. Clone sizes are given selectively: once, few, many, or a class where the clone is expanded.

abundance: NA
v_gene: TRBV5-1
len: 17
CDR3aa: CASSSSGPGTSTDTQYF

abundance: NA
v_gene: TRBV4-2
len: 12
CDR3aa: CASSQDLYEQYF

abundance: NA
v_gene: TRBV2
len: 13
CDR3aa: CASRPQGADEQFF

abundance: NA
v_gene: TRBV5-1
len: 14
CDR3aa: CASSLGGPGTEAFF

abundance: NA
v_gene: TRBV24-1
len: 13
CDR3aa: CATSGDQENEQFF

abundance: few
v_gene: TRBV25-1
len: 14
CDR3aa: CASSELGANSPLHF

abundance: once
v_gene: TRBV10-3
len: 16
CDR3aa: CAIRGDLSGGTGKQFF

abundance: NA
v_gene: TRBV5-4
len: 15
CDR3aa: CASSLNRGSQETQYF

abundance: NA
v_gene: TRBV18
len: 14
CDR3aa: CASSPPLAEETQYF

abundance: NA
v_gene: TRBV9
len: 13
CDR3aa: CASSTTGNSEAFF

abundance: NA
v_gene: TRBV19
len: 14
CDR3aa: CASSIKQGNQPQHF

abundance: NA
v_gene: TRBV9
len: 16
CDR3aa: CASSVGLRGYSDTQYF

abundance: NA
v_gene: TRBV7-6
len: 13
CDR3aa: CASTRGSYNEQFF

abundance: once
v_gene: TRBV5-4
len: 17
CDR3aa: CASSNGLAGGYTGELFF

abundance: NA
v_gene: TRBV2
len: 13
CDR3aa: CASQGQSNQPQHF

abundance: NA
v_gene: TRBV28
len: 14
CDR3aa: CASSLSGSGGELFF

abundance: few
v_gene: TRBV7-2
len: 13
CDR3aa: CASSPDASGRQFF

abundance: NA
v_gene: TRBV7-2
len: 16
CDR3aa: CASSAIGTGGGTEAFF

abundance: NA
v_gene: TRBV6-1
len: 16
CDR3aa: CASSEGEQGMNTEAFF

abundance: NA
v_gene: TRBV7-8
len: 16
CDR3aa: CASSLAGHAPNEKLFF

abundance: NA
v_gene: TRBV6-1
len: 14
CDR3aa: CASSEGGNDQPQHF

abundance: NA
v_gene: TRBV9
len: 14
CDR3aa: CASSGGTATDTQYF

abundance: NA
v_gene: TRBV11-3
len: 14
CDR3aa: CASTSGTGIAGQFF

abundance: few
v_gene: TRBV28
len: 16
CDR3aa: CASSGTEGRVGEKLFF

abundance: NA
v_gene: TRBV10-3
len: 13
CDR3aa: CAITSSVNTEAFF

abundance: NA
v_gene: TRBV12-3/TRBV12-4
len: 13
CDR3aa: CASSLGQGGGYTF

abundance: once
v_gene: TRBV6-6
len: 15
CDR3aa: CASSYQGGTNEKLFF

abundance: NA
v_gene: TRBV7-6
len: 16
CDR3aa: CASSYVVGQGLYEQYF

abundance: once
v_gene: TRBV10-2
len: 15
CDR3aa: CASSPGTSLNTEAFF

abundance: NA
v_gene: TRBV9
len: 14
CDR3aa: CASSVEVRGQGYTF

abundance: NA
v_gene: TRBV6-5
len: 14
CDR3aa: CASRPGLAADTQYF

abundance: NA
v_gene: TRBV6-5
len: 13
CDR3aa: CASIRDGNQPQHF

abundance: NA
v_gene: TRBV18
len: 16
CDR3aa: CASSPAPPGSGNTIYF

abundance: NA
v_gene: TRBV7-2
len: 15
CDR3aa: CASRPYYGGGYEQYF

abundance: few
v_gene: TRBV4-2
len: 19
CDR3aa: CASSQEPTGTGGGNQPQHF

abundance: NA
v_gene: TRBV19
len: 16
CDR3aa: CASTPEQGRVNQPQHF

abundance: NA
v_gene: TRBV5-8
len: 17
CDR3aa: CASSFSRGRVRTDTQYF

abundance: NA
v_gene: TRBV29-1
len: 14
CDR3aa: CSVGLAGGQETQYF

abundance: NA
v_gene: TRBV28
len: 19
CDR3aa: CASSPPNVGRVSPNYGYTF

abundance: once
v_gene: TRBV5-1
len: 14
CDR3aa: CATSRQPDTDTQYF

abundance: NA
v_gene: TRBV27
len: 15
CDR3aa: CASSFRSPSEETQYF

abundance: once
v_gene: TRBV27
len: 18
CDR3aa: CASSLYRAPGTASTEAFF

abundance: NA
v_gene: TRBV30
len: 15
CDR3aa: CAWSAGQGGADTQYF